This T cell receptor (beta chain) was found in a study of T-cell memory formation after mild COVID-19. Study-wide background: The study found TCR clusters largely donor specific.

TCRdb redid the calling of the 5' RACE reads with MiXCR, one entry per CDR3 protein. The table shows 400,000 to 500,000 distinct CDR3 sequences, with approximately 20% occurring only once. CDR3 length: 13 residues. From germline, CDR1 is SGHRS and CDR2 YFSETQ. V was clipped by 6 bases and J by 2 bases, with 12 bases between them. Study conclusions and caveats: Among contracting clones, CD4+ were mainly CM/EM and CD8+ enriched in EMRA. Nothing confirmed that second-wave clones peaking on day 37 were specific for SARS-CoV-2.

This clonotype was seen a handful of times. What it binds is unknown. The chain employs TRBV5-1 and TRBJ2-7; D is perhaps TRBD1 (6 bases). The origin of this receptor is an adult woman who had mild COVID-19 (a few samples of this study predate the infection). Cell type and time point are not known. Sequenced: PBMCs or a T cell subset sorted from them (not recorded which). Here the CDR3 DNA reads TGCGCCAGCACCTCAACAGGGCCCTACGAGCAGTACTTC. It yields the protein CASTSTGPYEQYF.